A single sample gave rise to the 24 T cell receptor beta chains below, sequenced in a study of Ad26.COV2.S vaccination and SARS-CoV-2 variants. This table comes from immunoSEQ multiplex PCR, and its TCRdb copy is limited to in-frame clones, with some not included. This sample has about 480,000 clones; roughly 89% occur once, and the top ten carry about 13%. The treatment here: roughly 20 received Ad26.COV2.S at low or high dose, single or two shots; 5 received placebo; per-sample allocation not given. Sampling was performed 63 days after the first vaccine or placebo injection. Sequences were derived from peripheral blood, sampled in a trial of Ad26.COV2.S vaccine versus placebo. Source of these receptors: a person between 18 and 65 years old who received the Ad26.COV2.S COVID-19 vaccine or a placebo.

This rearrangement joins TRBV6-5 to TRBJ1-3; tentatively, D is TRBD1 (6 bases). CDR3 length equals 14 residues. Trimming shortened V by 2 bases and J by 7 bases, and 12 bases separated the two germline ends. CDR1 is MNHEY, CDR2 SVGAGI, per germline. The CDR3 DNA sequence: TGTGCCAGCAGTTACAGGGGGGCCAGGAACACCATATATTTT. This translates into CASSYRGARNTIYF.

Details on this clone: The same CDR3 also results from other DNA sequences found in this sample. The chain joins TRBV7-2 to TRBJ2-5, with 11 positions matching TRBD1. CDR1 SGHTA and CDR2 FQGNSA come from the germline V gene. The length of the CDR3 is 14 residues. V shed 5 bases and J 4 bases; nucleotides not matched to a gene: 3. Written as DNA, the CDR3 is TGTGCCAGCAGCCCGGGACAGGGGGTAGAGACCCAGTACTTC. It specifies CASSPGQGVETQYF.

The chain uses TRBV11-2 and TRBJ2-5, with 12 positions matching TRBD2. The CDR3 extends over 17 amino acids. Germline assignment: CDR1 SGHAT and CDR2 FQNNGV. V dropped 1 base and J dropped 5; count of bases not matched to a gene: 8. The CDR3 region has the DNA TGTGCCAGCAGCTTAGGTCTAGCGGGAGGGCCGGCGGAGACCCAGTACTTC. Protein: CASSLGLAGGPAETQYF.

This clone was detected only once. The chain is built from TRBV19 and TRBJ2-3; D not resolved. Germline lookup yields CDR1 LNHDA and CDR2 SQIVND (reference sequence). This CDR3 is 13 amino acids long. V lost 5 bases to trimming and J lost 0 bases, with 6 bases between them. For the CDR3, the DNA is TGTGCCAGTAGTGAATCTAGCACAGATACGCAGTATTTT. Encoded protein: CASSESSTDTQYF.

This rearrangement joins TRBV28 to TRBJ2-3; TRBD2 aligns across 11 bases. There are 15 residues in the CDR3. Trimming cost V 4 bases and J 3 bases; bases outside gene matches: 3. Germline values: CDR1 MDHEN, CDR2 SYDVKM. CDR3 residues: CASSSSGRLTDTQYF. The CDR3 DNA is TGTGCCAGCAGTTCTAGCGGGAGGTTGACAGATACGCAGTATTTT.

This sequence joins TRBV30 and TRBJ2-7, with 7 bases fitting TRBD1. The CDR3 runs 13 residues. Losses at the gene ends were 3 bases for V and 2 bases for J; bases not matched to a gene: 4. Germline V CDR1 and CDR2: GTSNPN, SVGIG (reference sequence). For the CDR3, the DNA is TGTGCCTGGAGCCCGGGACAGACCTACGAGCAGTACTTC. Amino acid sequence: CAWSPGQTYEQYF.

The CDR3 coding sequence is TGTGCCAGCAGAGAGGCAGCCACCTACGAGCAGTACTTC. This encodes CASREAATYEQYF. V usage is TRBV28 and J usage is TRBJ2-7; unclear D gene. This CDR3 region has 13 residues. Germline CDR1 and CDR2: MDHEN and SYDVKM. V was trimmed by 6 bases and J by 2 bases, leaving 11 bases between them.

The rearrangement uses TRBV19 and TRBJ1-3; 9 bases are a match to TRBD1. J was trimmed by 0 bases and V by 4 bases; bases with no gene match: 4. The CDR3 contains 16 residues. Germline V gene sequence: CDR1 LNHDA, CDR2 SQIVND (reference sequence). The CDR3 loop is CASSRDRVGSGNTIYF. In DNA form, the CDR3 reads TGTGCCAGTAGTAGGGACAGGGTCGGCTCTGGAAACACCATATATTTT.

The CDR3 here is CASSEALADSQPQHF. The CDR3, as DNA: TGTGCCAGCAGTGAAGCGCTGGCCGACAGTCAGCCCCAGCATTTT. The V gene is TRBV2, the J gene TRBJ1-5; weak D call: TRBD1 (5 bases). Trimming took off 0 bases at V and 6 bases at J, with 12 bases between the two ends. This CDR3 is 15 amino acids long. Germline V gives CDR1 SNHLY, CDR2 FYNNEI.

This clone was counted once. The CDR3 loop is CAISLAGGDTQYF. The CDR3 DNA follows: TGTGCCATCAGTCTAGCGGGAGGGGATACGCAGTATTTT. The chain carries TRBV10-3 and TRBJ2-3; 12 nucleotides agree with TRBD2. Germline assignment: CDR1 ENHRY and CDR2 SYGVKD. The CDR3 length is 13 residues. V dropped 5 bases and J dropped 6; count of bases not matched to a gene: 0.

V usage is TRBV5-5 and J usage is TRBJ2-3, with D perhaps matching TRBD2 (5 bases). Germline V gene lookup returns CDR1 SGHKS and CDR2 YYEKEE (reference sequence). The CDR3 length is 12 residues. Trimming shortened V by 3 bases and J by 10 bases, and 12 bases separated the two germline ends. The DNA of the CDR3 is TGTGCCAGCAGCTACCCCGGGGAATCGCAGTATTTT. Amino acids: CASSYPGESQYF. The full variable domain, with the rest looked up from reference TRBV5-5 and TRBJ2-3, is DAGVTQSPTHLIKTRGQQVTLRCSPISGHKSVSWYQQVLGQGPQFIFQYYEKEERGRGNFPDRFSARQFPNYSSELNVNALLLGDSALYLCASSYPGESQYFGPGTRLTVL.

The sample holds a few counts of this clone. The V gene is TRBV5-1, the J gene TRBJ1-2, with D unresolved. CDR3 size: 15 residues. Trimming left V 3 bases short and J 2 bases short, with 14 bases between. The germline V gene encodes CDR1 SGHRS and CDR2 YFSETQ. CDR3 residues: CASSSGGSDNYGYTF. CDR3 nucleotide sequence: TGCGCCAGCAGCTCTGGAGGGTCCGACAACTATGGCTACACCTTC.

Only a few counts were recorded for this clone. The chain has TRBV6-2 or TRBV6-3 and TRBJ1-6; 10 nucleotides line up with TRBD1. From germline, CDR1 is MNHEY and CDR2 SVGEGT. V shed 2 bases, J shed 9 bases, and the junction held 4 bases outside the gene matches. The CDR3 runs to 15 residues. CDR3 protein: CASSYVGQGPSPLHF. In DNA, the CDR3 is TGTGCCAGCAGTTACGTGGGACAGGGGCCTTCACCCCTCCACTTT.

This clone was counted between two and nine times. The gene calls are TRBV5-4 and TRBJ2-1; 12 nucleotides agree with TRBD2. This CDR3 region has 15 residues. Per the germline V gene, CDR1 is SGHNT and CDR2 is YYREEE (reference sequence). Germline trimming cut 4 bases from V and 4 bases from J; bases unmatched to any gene: 3. The CDR3 DNA is TGTGCCAGCAGCCCCGGGACTAGCGGGTACAATGAGCAGTTCTTC. It specifies CASSPGTSGYNEQFF.

This sequence joins TRBV6-6 and TRBJ1-1; D remains ambiguous. There are 11 residues in the CDR3. In germline, CDR1 is MNHNY, CDR2 SVGAGI (reference sequence). V was trimmed by 5 bases and J by 7 bases, leaving 8 bases between them. In DNA form, the CDR3 reads TGTGCCAGCAGTCAACTAGGTGAAGCTTTCTTT. It specifies CASSQLGEAFF.

J is TRBJ1-4 and V is TRBV19; TRBD1 is a possible D gene (5 bases). CDR1 and CDR2 (germline): LNHDA, SQIVND (reference sequence). This CDR3 region has 16 residues. Trimming shortened V by 4 bases and J by 4 bases, and 16 bases separated the two germline ends. The DNA for the CDR3 is TGTGCCAGTAGTACCGGGTCGGCAGGGTTTAATGAAAAACTGTTTTTT. Amino acids: CASSTGSAGFNEKLFF.

This chain joins TRBV6-2 or TRBV6-3 and TRBJ2-7, with D possibly TRBD1 on 7 matching bases. The V gene's germline CDR1 is MNHEY and CDR2 SVGEGT. V gave up 6 bases and J gave up 6 bases, with 12 bases separating them. This CDR3 has 12 amino acids. CDR3 residues: CASSPGGPEQYF. The DNA of the CDR3 is TGTGCCAGCAGCCCAGGGGGGCCCGAGCAGTACTTC.

The CDR3 nucleotides read TGTGCCAGCACCCGAAGTCCGCCGATTGAAGCTTTCTTT. It translates to CASTRSPPIEAFF. The chain employs TRBV28 and TRBJ1-1; D remains ambiguous. The CDR3 spans 13 residues. Trimming stripped 7 bases from V and 7 bases from J, with 16 bases between. CDR1 and CDR2 (germline): MDHEN, SYDVKM.

This clone was seen only once. DNA of the CDR3: TGTGCCAGCAGTATCACTAGCGGGAGCTACAATGAGCAGTTCTTC. Residues: CASSITSGSYNEQFF. The chain carries TRBV6-5 and TRBJ2-1; 11 bases are a match to TRBD2. Germline V gene sequence: CDR1 MNHEY, CDR2 SVGAGI. This CDR3 spans 15 amino acids. The J segment lost 3 bases and the V segment lost 5 bases, leaving 3 bases of the junction unmatched.

In its sample, this clone was seen once. The chain carries TRBV7-8 and TRBJ2-2, with D unclear. Germline CDR1 and CDR2: SGHVS and FQNEAQ. The CDR3 consists of 15 residues. The V end was cut by 5 bases, the J end by 3 bases, with 13 bases between. CDR3 nucleotide sequence: TGTGCCAGCAGCCGGGCGCGGACGTACACCGGGGAGCTGTTTTTT. Translated, it gives CASSRARTYTGELFF. Full variable domain (remainder filled in from reference TRBV7-8 and TRBJ2-2): GAGVSQSPRYKVAKRGQDVALRCDPISGHVSLFWYQQALGQGPEFLTYFQNEAQLDKSGLPSDRFFAERPEGSVSTLKIQRTQQEDSAVYLCASSRARTYTGELFFGEGSRLTVL.

The chain has TRBV10-3 and TRBJ2-2; D not resolved. Trimming left V 10 bases short and J 1 base short, with 10 bases between. Germline V gene lookup returns CDR1 ENHRY and CDR2 SYGVKD. The CDR3 consists of 13 residues. CDR3 DNA: TGTGCCACCTGGTCCGGGAACACCGGGGAGCTGTTTTTT. This codes for CATWSGNTGELFF.

V usage is TRBV20-1 and J usage is TRBJ2-1; 10 bases are a match to TRBD2. The CDR3 is made up of 15 amino acids. Germline V lookup: CDR1 DFQATT, CDR2 SNEGSKA (reference sequence). The ends lost 3 bases at V and 6 bases at J; junction bases unmatched: 8. The CDR3 is CSASTLAGASNEQFF. CDR3 in DNA: TGCAGTGCTAGTACCCTAGCGGGAGCTTCCAATGAGCAGTTCTTC.

The chain employs TRBV7-9 and TRBJ2-7; D possibly corresponds to TRBD1 (7 bases). Trimming took off 1 base at V and 5 bases at J, with 15 bases between the two ends. In germline, CDR1 is SEHNR, CDR2 FQNEAQ (reference sequence). The CDR3 extends over 15 amino acids. The CDR3 DNA reads TGTGCCAGCAGCTTAGATGGAGGGGGCGCGAACGAGCAGTACTTC. It specifies CASSLDGGGANEQYF.

The chain joins TRBV30 to TRBJ2-1; D is unclear. The V end was cut by 0 bases, the J end by 10 bases, with 16 bases between. This CDR3 has 14 amino acids. Germline V gives CDR1 GTSNPN, CDR2 SVGIG (reference sequence). CDR3 loop: CAWSVSFKRREQFF. DNA of the CDR3: TGTGCCTGGAGTGTAAGTTTCAAGCGCCGCGAGCAGTTCTTC.